Listed below are T cell receptor beta chains from one sample, sequenced in a study of blood T cell repertoires in COVID-19. TCRdb's copy holds only in-frame clones and misses some; the assay was immunoSEQ multiplex PCR. Of around 16,000 clones in the sample, around 83% were seen once. What was sequenced was peripheral blood. The receptor source for this set is a man in his 60s with acute or convalescent COVID-19. The CDR3 runs from the conserved cysteine through the conserved F or W. A D gene is named only where the DNA matches it firmly. Not all rows give a size; the values are once, few, many and, for expanded clones, a class.

clone_size: few; v_call: TRBV6-6; d_call: NA; j_call: TRBJ2-7; cdr3_aa: CASSYSGQTYEQYF; cdr3_nt: TGTGCCAGCAGTTACTCTGGACAGACCTACGAGCAGTACTTC
clone_size: NA; v_call: TRBV3-1/TRBV3-2; d_call: NA; j_call: TRBJ2-5; cdr3_aa: CASSQVDGETQYF; cdr3_nt: TGTGCCAGCAGCCAAGTTGACGGGGAGACCCAGTACTTC
clone_size: NA; v_call: TRBV7-2; d_call: TRBD2; j_call: TRBJ2-7; cdr3_aa: CASSHRTSGRGRPYEQYF; cdr3_nt: TGTGCCAGCAGCCATCGGACTAGCGGGAGGGGACGCCCCTACGAGCAGTACTTC
clone_size: NA; v_call: TRBV19; d_call: NA; j_call: TRBJ2-2; cdr3_aa: CASSTRAGPNTGELFF; cdr3_nt: TGTGCCAGTAGTACGAGAGCGGGCCCGAACACCGGGGAGCTGTTTTTT
clone_size: NA; v_call: TRBV9; d_call: TRBD2; j_call: TRBJ2-1; cdr3_aa: CASSVAPRGSGGGGNEQFF; cdr3_nt: TGTGCCAGCAGCGTAGCCCCGAGGGGTAGCGGGGGTGGAGGCAATGAGCAGTTCTTC
clone_size: NA; v_call: TRBV6-2/TRBV6-3; d_call: TRBD2; j_call: TRBJ2-1; cdr3_aa: CASSAGTSGGISYNEQFF; cdr3_nt: TGTGCCAGCAGTGCCGGGACTAGCGGGGGCATTTCCTACAATGAGCAGTTCTTC
clone_size: NA; v_call: TRBV6-6; d_call: NA; j_call: TRBJ1-1; cdr3_aa: CASSSPGMNTEAFF; cdr3_nt: TGTGCCAGCAGTTCCCCGGGGATGAACACTGAAGCTTTCTTT
clone_size: NA; v_call: TRBV24-1; d_call: TRBD1; j_call: TRBJ2-7; cdr3_aa: CATSDHRTGGEQYF; cdr3_nt: TGTGCCACCAGTGACCACCGGACAGGGGGCGAGCAGTACTTC
clone_size: NA; v_call: TRBV9; d_call: NA; j_call: TRBJ2-1; cdr3_aa: CASSVDRYNEQFF; cdr3_nt: TGTGCCAGCAGCGTAGACAGGTACAATGAGCAGTTCTTC
clone_size: few; v_call: TRBV19; d_call: TRBD2; j_call: TRBJ2-1; cdr3_aa: CASSAPGLARGNEQFF; cdr3_nt: TGTGCCAGTAGTGCTCCGGGACTAGCTAGGGGTAATGAGCAGTTCTTC
clone_size: NA; v_call: TRBV3-1/TRBV3-2; d_call: TRBD1; j_call: TRBJ1-1; cdr3_aa: CASSPRTGTNSAFF; cdr3_nt: TGTGCCAGCAGCCCCCGGACAGGGACGAATTCGGCTTTCTTT
clone_size: NA; v_call: TRBV12-3/TRBV12-4; d_call: NA; j_call: TRBJ1-1; cdr3_aa: CASSQLENTEAFF; cdr3_nt: TGTGCCAGCAGTCAGCTAGAGAACACTGAAGCTTTCTTT
clone_size: NA; v_call: TRBV7-2; d_call: NA; j_call: TRBJ1-2; cdr3_aa: CASSPPTRAYGYTF; cdr3_nt: TGTGCCAGCAGCCCGCCGACTAGAGCATATGGCTACACCTTC
clone_size: NA; v_call: TRBV6-1; d_call: NA; j_call: TRBJ2-7; cdr3_aa: CASSEAGGGGRSYF; cdr3_nt: TGTGCCAGCAGTGAAGCAGGAGGGGGGGGTCGTTCGTACTTC
clone_size: NA; v_call: TRBV5-1; d_call: NA; j_call: TRBJ2-3; cdr3_aa: CASSRLPSASSTDTQYF; cdr3_nt: TGCGCCAGCAGCCGCCTTCCTAGCGCCTCTAGCACAGATACGCAGTATTTT
clone_size: NA; v_call: TRBV18; d_call: TRBD1; j_call: TRBJ1-5; cdr3_aa: CASSIRDRGVSNQPQHF; cdr3_nt: TGTGCCAGCTCAATCCGGGACAGGGGCGTGAGCAATCAGCCCCAGCATTTT
clone_size: NA; v_call: TRBV7-8; d_call: NA; j_call: TRBJ2-3; cdr3_aa: CASSPSPTSTDTQYF; cdr3_nt: TGTGCCAGCAGCCCATCCCCCACTAGCACAGATACGCAGTATTTT
clone_size: NA; v_call: TRBV11-2; d_call: NA; j_call: TRBJ2-7; cdr3_aa: CASSLEPRLRWQYF; cdr3_nt: TGTGCCAGCAGCTTAGAGCCCCGTCTGAGGTGGCAGTACTTC
clone_size: NA; v_call: TRBV19; d_call: TRBD1; j_call: TRBJ2-3; cdr3_aa: CASSTTGAYTDTQYF; cdr3_nt: TGTGCCAGTAGTACGACAGGGGCGTACACAGATACGCAGTATTTT
clone_size: NA; v_call: TRBV15; d_call: NA; j_call: TRBJ1-2; cdr3_aa: CATSRDRGVFVYGYTF; cdr3_nt: TGTGCCACCAGCAGAGATCGGGGGGTCTTCGTCTATGGCTACACCTTC
clone_size: NA; v_call: TRBV5-8; d_call: NA; j_call: TRBJ1-5; cdr3_aa: CASSPQVQSSNQPQHF; cdr3_nt: TGTGCCAGCAGCCCACAGGTCCAATCTAGCAATCAGCCCCAGCATTTT
clone_size: NA; v_call: TRBV19; d_call: NA; j_call: TRBJ1-1; cdr3_aa: CASRDGHDEAFF; cdr3_nt: TGTGCCAGTAGGGACGGACACGATGAAGCTTTCTTT
clone_size: NA; v_call: TRBV7-2; d_call: NA; j_call: TRBJ2-7; cdr3_aa: CASLSDLSYEQYF; cdr3_nt: TGTGCCAGCCTTAGCGATTTGTCCTACGAGCAGTACTTC
clone_size: NA; v_call: TRBV18; d_call: TRBD2; j_call: TRBJ2-1; cdr3_aa: CASSPLVLAEYSYNEQFF; cdr3_nt: TGTGCCAGCTCACCATTGGTCCTAGCGGAATACTCCTACAATGAGCAGTTCTTC
clone_size: NA; v_call: TRBV6-4; d_call: NA; j_call: TRBJ2-7; cdr3_aa: CASSDEGYEQYF; cdr3_nt: TGTGCCAGCAGTGACGAGGGTTACGAGCAGTACTTC
clone_size: NA; v_call: TRBV10-3; d_call: NA; j_call: TRBJ1-2; cdr3_aa: CATSGGYPLSYTF; cdr3_nt: TGTGCCACCTCAGGAGGGTACCCCCTTAGCTACACCTTC
clone_size: NA; v_call: TRBV11-2; d_call: NA; j_call: TRBJ2-2; cdr3_aa: CASSPTNPETGELFF; cdr3_nt: TGTGCCAGCAGCCCCACAAACCCGGAGACCGGGGAGCTGTTTTTT
clone_size: NA; v_call: TRBV19; d_call: TRBD2; j_call: TRBJ2-2; cdr3_aa: CASSQSLAGTGELFF; cdr3_nt: TGTGCCAGTAGTCAATCGCTAGCGGGAACCGGGGAGCTGTTTTTT
clone_size: NA; v_call: TRBV7-3; d_call: NA; j_call: TRBJ2-2; cdr3_aa: CASSMGLPSTGELFF; cdr3_nt: TGTGCCAGCAGCATGGGACTTCCTTCCACCGGGGAGCTGTTTTTT
clone_size: NA; v_call: TRBV21-1; d_call: NA; j_call: TRBJ1-6; cdr3_aa: CASTEKRVWDSPLHF; cdr3_nt: TGTGCCAGCACCGAAAAGAGGGTCTGGGATTCACCCCTCCACTTT
clone_size: NA; v_call: TRBV2; d_call: TRBD2; j_call: TRBJ2-7; cdr3_aa: CASSEALSGVSYEQYF; cdr3_nt: TGTGCCAGCAGTGAAGCGCTTAGCGGGGTCTCCTACGAGCAGTACTTC
clone_size: NA; v_call: TRBV12-3/TRBV12-4; d_call: NA; j_call: TRBJ1-1; cdr3_aa: CASSPENTEAFF; cdr3_nt: TGTGCCAGCAGTCCAGAGAACACTGAAGCTTTCTTT
clone_size: NA; v_call: TRBV18; d_call: TRBD1; j_call: TRBJ1-5; cdr3_aa: CASSLGQRNQPQHF; cdr3_nt: TGTGCCAGCTCACTGGGACAGCGCAATCAGCCCCAGCATTTT
clone_size: medium-sized; v_call: TRBV5-1; d_call: TRBD1; j_call: TRBJ2-7; cdr3_aa: CASSSQQGATGYEQYF; cdr3_nt: TGCGCCAGCAGCTCACAACAGGGGGCAACTGGGTACGAGCAGTACTTC
clone_size: NA; v_call: TRBV7-6; d_call: TRBD1; j_call: TRBJ1-5; cdr3_aa: CASSLGRDRGRRVCQPQHF; cdr3_nt: TGTGCCAGCAGCCTAGGGCGGGACAGGGGGCGCCGGGTTTGTCAGCCCCAGCATTTT
clone_size: NA; v_call: TRBV29-1; d_call: NA; j_call: TRBJ1-1; cdr3_aa: CSVAQGGGTEAFF; cdr3_nt: TGCAGCGTTGCCCAGGGAGGAGGCACTGAAGCTTTCTTT
clone_size: NA; v_call: TRBV5-1; d_call: NA; j_call: TRBJ1-1; cdr3_aa: CASSLEGRGNTEAFF; cdr3_nt: TGCGCCAGCAGCTTGGAGGGCAGGGGGAACACTGAAGCTTTCTTT
clone_size: NA; v_call: TRBV24-1; d_call: TRBD1; j_call: TRBJ2-1; cdr3_aa: CATSDLGDRGYDEQFF; cdr3_nt: TGTGCCACCAGTGATTTAGGGGACAGGGGATATGATGAGCAGTTCTTC
clone_size: NA; v_call: TRBV5-1; d_call: NA; j_call: TRBJ2-3; cdr3_aa: CASSLWGLLAVTSPDTQYF; cdr3_nt: TGCGCCAGCAGCCTCTGGGGGTTGTTAGCGGTCACCAGCCCAGATACGCAGTATTTT
clone_size: medium-sized; v_call: TRBV5-5; d_call: TRBD1; j_call: TRBJ1-5; cdr3_aa: CASSVTGNQNQPQHF; cdr3_nt: TGTGCCAGCAGCGTGACAGGGAATCAAAATCAGCCCCAGCATTTT
clone_size: NA; v_call: TRBV28; d_call: TRBD1; j_call: TRBJ2-5; cdr3_aa: CASSPGGDGTQYF; cdr3_nt: TGTGCCAGCAGCCCAGGGGGAGACGGGACCCAGTACTTC
clone_size: NA; v_call: TRBV19; d_call: NA; j_call: TRBJ2-7; cdr3_aa: CASSPQSFSYEQYF; cdr3_nt: TGTGCCAGTAGTCCCCAGTCGTTCTCCTACGAGCAGTACTTC
clone_size: NA; v_call: TRBV28; d_call: NA; j_call: TRBJ1-5; cdr3_aa: CASTRGWNQPQHF; cdr3_nt: TGTGCCAGCACCAGGGGTTGGAATCAGCCCCAGCATTTT
clone_size: NA; v_call: TRBV5-4; d_call: TRBD1; j_call: TRBJ2-2; cdr3_aa: CASSFPDRVNTGELFF; cdr3_nt: TGTGCCAGCAGCTTCCCGGACAGGGTCAACACCGGGGAGCTGTTTTTT
clone_size: NA; v_call: TRBV7-3; d_call: TRBD2; j_call: TRBJ2-2; cdr3_aa: CASSSTGTTIDGGELFF; cdr3_nt: TGTGCCAGCAGCTCCACCGGGACTACTATCGATGGCGGGGAGCTGTTTTTT
clone_size: once; v_call: TRBV7-2; d_call: NA; j_call: TRBJ1-3; cdr3_aa: CASSPTRSGNTIYF; cdr3_nt: TGTGCCAGCAGCCCCACACGCTCTGGAAACACCATATATTTT
clone_size: NA; v_call: TRBV28; d_call: NA; j_call: TRBJ2-7; cdr3_aa: CASRYWDTIGYEQYF; cdr3_nt: TGTGCCAGCAGATATTGGGACACGATAGGCTACGAGCAGTACTTC
clone_size: NA; v_call: TRBV12-3/TRBV12-4; d_call: NA; j_call: TRBJ2-7; cdr3_aa: CASRSAVYEQYF; cdr3_nt: TGTGCCAGCAGATCCGCAGTCTACGAGCAGTACTTC
clone_size: NA; v_call: TRBV2; d_call: TRBD1; j_call: TRBJ2-4; cdr3_aa: CASRPGQGNIQYF; cdr3_nt: TGTGCCAGCAGACCGGGACAGGGAAACATTCAGTACTTC
clone_size: NA; v_call: TRBV28; d_call: NA; j_call: TRBJ1-6; cdr3_aa: CASTPGGSSGSPLHF; cdr3_nt: TGTGCCAGCACCCCCGGAGGGTCATCAGGGTCACCCCTCCACTTT
clone_size: few; v_call: TRBV6-5; d_call: NA; j_call: TRBJ1-2; cdr3_aa: CASSRTSQEYGYTF; cdr3_nt: TGTGCCAGCAGCCGGACATCTCAGGAATATGGCTACACCTTC
clone_size: NA; v_call: TRBV2; d_call: TRBD1; j_call: TRBJ1-6; cdr3_aa: CASCPRTGVNSPLHF; cdr3_nt: TGTGCCAGCTGTCCGAGGACAGGGGTAAATTCACCCCTCCACTTT
clone_size: NA; v_call: TRBV18; d_call: NA; j_call: TRBJ1-4; cdr3_aa: CASSPNPGTNEKLFF; cdr3_nt: TGTGCCAGCTCACCAAATCCGGGAACTAATGAAAAACTGTTTTTT
clone_size: NA; v_call: TRBV6-5; d_call: TRBD2; j_call: TRBJ2-5; cdr3_aa: CASRLAGVQETQYF; cdr3_nt: TGTGCCAGCAGATTAGCGGGGGTCCAAGAGACCCAGTACTTC
clone_size: once; v_call: TRBV7-2; d_call: NA; j_call: TRBJ2-4; cdr3_aa: CASSPLGGGEIIQYF; cdr3_nt: TGTGCCAGCAGTCCCCTCGGAGGGGGCGAGATCATTCAGTACTTC
clone_size: NA; v_call: TRBV7-9; d_call: TRBD1; j_call: TRBJ1-1; cdr3_aa: CASRPYRGSWDTEAFF; cdr3_nt: TGTGCCAGCAGGCCCTACAGGGGCTCATGGGACACTGAAGCTTTCTTT
clone_size: few; v_call: TRBV30; d_call: NA; j_call: TRBJ1-3; cdr3_aa: CAWSQIPSSSGNTIYF; cdr3_nt: TGTGCCTGGAGTCAGATCCCCTCCAGCTCTGGAAACACCATATATTTT
clone_size: NA; v_call: TRBV6-5; d_call: TRBD1; j_call: TRBJ1-2; cdr3_aa: CASSYRTGAGYPYTF; cdr3_nt: TGTGCCAGCAGTTATCGGACAGGGGCGGGGTACCCCTACACCTTC